A selection of T cell receptor beta chains follows, all from one sample in a study of control samples from healthy donors and cancer patients. Assay used: immunoSEQ multiplex PCR; TCRdb lists only in-frame clones, some missing. The top ten clones hold about 2.6% of a sample with more than 95,000 clones, nearly 95% of them seen once. The sequencing input was blood. These receptors were taken from a man aged 30-40 years in good health. Each CDR3 is given with its conserved first and last residue. D genes are given only for firm matches. A clone size is listed for some rows: how often the clone was seen (once, few, many), or a class if it is expanded.

NA | NA | TRBJ1-1 | TRBV7-9 | CASSLQGFGTEAFF | TGTGCCAGCAGCTTACAGGGGTTTGGCACTGAAGCTTTCTTT
TRBD1 | NA | TRBJ1-1 | TRBV7-2 | CASSHYRGVLTEAFF | TGTGCCAGCAGCCATTACAGGGGAGTACTAACTGAAGCTTTCTTT
NA | few | TRBJ1-5 | TRBV28 | CASSLIAGSNQPQHF | TGTGCCAGCAGTTTAATCGCAGGGTCCAATCAGCCCCAGCATTTT
NA | NA | TRBJ2-1 | TRBV9 | CASSVGGSSNEQFF | TGTGCCAGCAGCGTAGGCGGTAGCAGCAATGAGCAGTTCTTC
NA | once | TRBJ2-3 | TRBV1 | CTSSQVRLLRTDTQYF | TGCACCAGCAGCCAAGTCCGCCTACTCCGCACAGATACGCAGTATTTT
NA | NA | TRBJ2-5 | TRBV5-1 | CASSEGTEIQETQYF | TGCGCCAGCAGCGAAGGGACTGAAATCCAAGAGACCCAGTACTTC
NA | NA | TRBJ1-6 | TRBV25-1 | CASSEYMTTQTSLPLHF | TGTGCCAGCAGTGAATATATGACCACCCAAACCTCCTTACCCCTCCACTTT
NA | NA | TRBJ2-7 | TRBV11-2 | CASSGGFSYEQYF | TGTGCCAGCAGCGGAGGGTTTTCCTACGAGCAGTACTTC
TRBD1 | once | TRBJ1-4 | TRBV6-5 | CANSATGTGEKLFF | TGTGCCAACTCAGCGACAGGGACGGGGGAAAAACTGTTTTTT
NA | NA | TRBJ1-3 | TRBV9 | CASSFPANGGNTIYF | TGTGCCAGCAGCTTCCCGGCCAACGGTGGAAACACCATATATTTT
TRBD1 | NA | TRBJ1-1 | TRBV6-5 | CASRQTGENTEAFF | TGTGCCAGCAGACAAACAGGGGAGAACACTGAAGCTTTCTTT
NA | NA | TRBJ2-5 | TRBV7-9 | CASSPGTIPDQETQYF | TGTGCCAGCAGCCCCGGGACAATCCCCGACCAAGAGACCCAGTACTTC
TRBD2 | few | TRBJ2-2 | TRBV4-2 | CASSQVRLTSGGDTGELFF | TGTGCCAGCAGCCAAGTCAGACTCACTAGCGGGGGGGACACCGGGGAGCTGTTTTTT
TRBD1 | NA | TRBJ1-2 | TRBV2 | CASSEEQGGAEGYTF | TGTGCCAGCAGTGAAGAGCAAGGGGGCGCTGAAGGCTACACCTTC
NA | NA | TRBJ1-2 | TRBV5-1 | CASSLAARVSLYGYTF | TGCGCCAGCAGCTTGGCGGCTCGGGTAAGCCTCTATGGCTACACCTTC
TRBD2 | NA | TRBJ2-3 | TRBV5-4 | CASSLPSGGGNTQYF | TGTGCCAGCAGCTTGCCTAGCGGGGGTGGAAATACGCAGTATTTT
NA | NA | TRBJ2-7 | TRBV28 | CASSFTGPYEQYF | TGTGCCAGCAGTTTTACAGGGCCCTACGAGCAGTACTTC
TRBD1 | few | TRBJ1-2 | TRBV2 | CASRGQGAVNYGYTF | TGTGCCAGCCGGGGACAGGGGGCGGTTAACTATGGCTACACCTTC
NA | once | TRBJ2-1 | TRBV14 | CASSQDFDGYGDNEQFF | TGTGCCAGCAGCCAAGATTTTGATGGGTATGGAGACAATGAGCAGTTCTTC
TRBD1 | NA | TRBJ2-3 | TRBV23-1 | CASSQPQGQGERTDTQYF | TGCGCCAGCAGTCAACCACAGGGACAGGGGGAGAGAACAGATACGCAGTATTTT
TRBD2 | NA | TRBJ2-1 | TRBV4-2 | CASSQGSSGGASYNEQFF | TGTGCCAGCAGCCAAGGGTCCAGCGGGGGGGCGTCCTACAATGAGCAGTTCTTC
NA | NA | TRBJ2-7 | TRBV5-5 | CASSLGRVLYEQYF | TGTGCCAGCAGCTTGGGCAGGGTTCTCTACGAGCAGTACTTC
NA | NA | TRBJ2-3 | TRBV15 | CATAGPLDTQYF | TGTGCCACCGCTGGGCCGCTCGATACGCAGTATTTT